This T cell receptor beta chain was sequenced for a study of shared clonotypes between healthy human individuals. About the study: A donor's plate count was three for CD4 naive and three for CD4 memory; CD8 naive had two and CD8 memory one. Study findings and constraints: Compared with memory subsets, naive subsets generally had larger estimated richness. In contrast to clonotypes shared by all four donors, non-shared clonotypes had lower generation probabilities. What limited the represented genetic and exposure-history diversity was the small number of donors.

Generated by immunoSEQ multiplex PCR, the TCRdb table keeps only in-frame clones and is missing some. The sample lists approximately 1.9 million clones, roughly 95% occurring once. Positively selected for CCR7, the CD45RO-negative cells used as naive CD8 cells excluded terminally differentiated effector memory CD45RA+ cells. About this clone itself: Its antigen is unidentified.

CDR3 length: 16 residues. V lost 5 bases to trimming and J lost 2 bases, with 19 bases between them. Germline V lookup: CDR1 ENHRY, CDR2 SYGVKD. This receptor was identified in a man aged 18 to 30 in good health. Some clones in this sample may be carry-over from other donors' samples. The sequenced sample was naive CD8+ T cells from PBMCs. The J gene is TRBJ2-7, the V gene TRBV10-3; D possibly corresponds to TRBD2 (6 bases). CDR3 loop: CAISSGRDSLPYEQYF. CDR3 in DNA: TGTGCCATCAGTTCCGGCCGGGACTCCCTCCCCTACGAGCAGTACTTC.